Shown below are 29 T cell receptor beta chains from a single sample sequenced in a study of vaccination and CD4 T cells after COVID-19. TCRdb reanalysed the PCR reads using MiXCR and keeps one entry per CDR3 protein. The sample yields just over 20,000 distinct CDR3 sequences, about three fifths seen once. The material sequenced was CD4+ T cells from blood, taken before SARS-CoV-2 vaccination. The receptor source for this set is a human donor who had recovered from COVID-19.

This clonotype was counted only a few times. This chain joins TRBV24-1 and TRBJ2-6; the D is unclear. Germline loops: CDR1 KGHDR, CDR2 SFDVKD. The CDR3 totals 17 residues. The V end was cut by 2 bases, the J end by 4 bases, with 14 bases between. The CDR3 reads CATSDSSLGPGANVLTF. CDR3 sequence (DNA): TGTGCCACCAGTGATTCTTCTCTAGGTCCCGGGGCCAACGTCCTGACTTTC.

J is TRBJ2-5 and V is TRBV12-3 or TRBV12-4, with 8 bases fitting TRBD2. This CDR3 is built from 15 residues. V dropped 3 bases and J dropped 5; count of bases not matched to a gene: 8. The CDR3 sequence: CASSFTGRAGETQYF. CDR3 in DNA: TGTGCCAGCAGTTTTACCGGGAGGGCCGGCGAGACCCAGTACTTC.

The table lists this clonotype with a few counts. The chain recombines TRBV21-1 with TRBJ1-5; the table's D call, TRBD1, has no DNA check behind it. TRBV21-1 is reported as a pseudogene. The CDR3 runs 16 residues. CDR3 sequence reads: CASSKPPGQPNQPQHF. CDR3 DNA: TGTGCCAGCAGCAAACCGCCGGGACAGCCTAATCAGCCCCAGCATTTT.

This sequence joins TRBV2 and TRBJ1-2; 9 bases are shared with TRBD1. Germline lookup yields CDR1 SNHLY and CDR2 FYNNEI. V dropped 3 bases and J dropped 4; count of bases not matched to a gene: 3. The CDR3 length is 14 residues. The CDR3 region has the DNA TGTGCCAGCAGTGAGGGACAGGGCGGCTATGGCTACACCTTC. Encoded protein: CASSEGQGGYGYTF.

The chain's CDR3 is CASSRDRASYEQYF. The CDR3 nucleotides read TGTGCCAGCAGTCGCGACCGGGCCTCCTACGAGCAGTACTTC. V is TRBV28 and J is TRBJ2-7; no clear D. V was cut by 5 bases and J by 0 bases, with 11 bases left in between. The CDR3 is 14 residues long. The germline CDR1 and CDR2 sequences are MDHEN and SYDVKM. Full variable domain (missing parts from reference TRBV28 and TRBJ2-7): DVKVTQSSRYLVKRTGEKVFLECVQDMDHENMFWYRQDPGLGLRLIYFSYDVKMKEKGDIPEGYSVSREKKERFSLILESASTNQTSMYLCASSRDRASYEQYFGPGTRLTVT.

The genes are TRBV11-3 and TRBJ2-1; 7 bases line up with TRBD2. The CDR3 runs to 16 residues. Trimming at V came to 1 base and at J to 8 bases, leaving 11 bases not matched to a gene. Germline V lookup: CDR1 SGHNT, CDR2 YENEEA. The CDR3 DNA reads TGTGCCAGCAGCTTAGGTAGGCGGGAGAGGCGCGATGAGCAGTTCTTC. Its translation: CASSLGRRERRDEQFF.

This rearrangement joins TRBV10-1 to TRBJ2-2, with 8 bases matching TRBD2. Looked up from germline, CDR1 is WNHNN and CDR2 is SYGVQD (reference sequence). V lost 5 bases to trimming and J lost 2 bases; unmatched junction nucleotides: 4. CDR3 length: 15 residues. CDR3 region: CASSPGRANTGELFF. CDR3 DNA: TGCGCCAGCAGTCCCGGGAGGGCCAACACCGGGGAGCTGTTTTTT.

This clonotype was counted between two and nine times. The chain has TRBV20-1 and TRBJ2-3; D may be TRBD2 (5 bases). Between the trimmed V and J ends, which lost 0 bases and 4 bases, there was a span of 11 bases. This CDR3 is 14 amino acids long. Germline CDR1 is DFQATT and CDR2 is SNEGSKA (reference sequence). As DNA, the CDR3 is TGCAGTGCTAGAGATAGTCGGACTTCAGATACGCAGTATTTT. Translation gives CSARDSRTSDTQYF.

The chain recombines TRBV28 with TRBJ2-2; 8 bases line up with TRBD1. This CDR3 comprises 13 residues. V lost 4 bases and J lost 7; bases outside the gene matches: 2. Germline lookup yields CDR1 MDHEN and CDR2 SYDVKM. The CDR3: CASSSGGHGELFF. CDR3 DNA: TGTGCCAGCAGTTCAGGGGGCCACGGGGAGCTGTTTTTT.

This clonotype has a handful of counts. The chain couples TRBV6-1 to TRBJ2-3; D gene ambiguous. Germline loops: CDR1 MNHNS, CDR2 SASEGT. V shed 9 bases and J shed 6 bases, with 13 bases lying between them. CDR3 size: 12 residues. Here the CDR3 reads CARAVWWDTQYF. The DNA of the CDR3 is TGTGCCAGGGCTGTATGGTGGGATACGCAGTATTTT.

The chain links TRBV28 to TRBJ1-2, with D perhaps TRBD1 (5 bases). Germline V lookup: CDR1 MDHEN, CDR2 SYDVKM. The CDR3 totals 12 residues. V lost 6 bases and J 4 bases, leaving 9 bases between the germline ends. Here the CDR3 reads CASRIDSYGYTF. As DNA, the CDR3 is TGTGCCAGCAGGATCGACAGCTATGGCTACACCTTC.

The V gene is TRBV20-1, the J gene TRBJ1-1; 10 bases match TRBD1. The V segment lost 1 base and the J segment 5 bases; nucleotides outside the gene matches: 7. This CDR3 has 15 residues. In germline, CDR1 is DFQATT, CDR2 SNEGSKA (reference sequence). CDR3 region: CSARVTGGAGTEAFF. The DNA for the CDR3 is TGCAGTGCTAGAGTGACAGGGGGCGCGGGGACTGAAGCTTTCTTT.

This chain uses TRBV7-3 with TRBJ1-1; D might be TRBD1 (6 bases). Trimming took off 5 bases at V and 1 base at J, with 8 bases between the two ends. The CDR3 is 13 residues long. Looked up from germline, CDR1 is SGHTA and CDR2 is FQGTGA. The CDR3, as DNA: TGTGCCAGCAGCCGACAGGAGAACACTGAAGCTTTCTTT. Protein product: CASSRQENTEAFF.

The chain carries TRBV28 and TRBJ1-5; possibly TRBD1 for D (5 bases). The germline gives CDR1 MDHEN, CDR2 SYDVKM. With 7 bases removed from V and 9 bases from J, the gap between germline ends came to 25 bases. The CDR3 has 16 amino acids. Written as DNA, the CDR3 is TGTGCCAGCAAAAGGGGACGGAGAAACCAAAATTGGCCCCAGCATTTT. Encoded protein: CASKRGRRNQNWPQHF.

This clonotype was counted only a few times. The chain is built from TRBV6-1 and TRBJ1-5; D gene unclear. Looked up from germline, CDR1 is MNHNS and CDR2 is SASEGT. Deletions cut 8 bases from V and 0 bases from J, with 8 bases between. The CDR3 extends over 13 amino acids. The CDR3 spells CASQDYSNQPQHF. DNA of the CDR3: TGTGCCAGCCAGGATTATAGCAATCAGCCCCAGCATTTT.

The chain recombines TRBV24-1 with TRBJ2-1, with 14 bases matching TRBD2. CDR3 length equals 20 residues. Germline CDR1 and CDR2: KGHDR and SFDVKD. The V gene end was trimmed by 4 bases and the J gene end by 3 bases; junction bases not matched to a gene: 13. Here the CDR3 DNA reads TGTGCCACCAGTGACGGACTAGCGGGAGGCCAATTTACCAACTACAATGAGCAGTTCTTC. Translating gives CATSDGLAGGQFTNYNEQFF.

The J gene is TRBJ2-7, the V gene TRBV7-9, with D unresolved. Trimming shortened V by 1 base and J by 9 bases, and 16 bases separated the two germline ends. From germline, CDR1 is SEHNR and CDR2 FQNEAQ (reference sequence). The CDR3 consists of 14 residues. CDR3 nucleotide sequence: TGTGCCAGCAGCTTAGAATGGTCCACCGCGACGCAGTACTTC. This gives the protein CASSLEWSTATQYF.

The rearrangement links TRBV7-6 to TRBJ1-3; no clear D gene. The ends were cut back, 1 base at V and 2 bases at J, with 15 bases in the middle. Germline assignment: CDR1 SGHVS and CDR2 FNYEAQ. This CDR3 is 17 amino acids long. The CDR3 protein is CASSLVPKGGPGNTIYF. CDR3 in DNA: TGTGCCAGCAGCTTAGTACCGAAGGGAGGGCCTGGAAACACCATATATTTT.

The chain employs TRBV20-1 and TRBJ2-5; 12 bases fit TRBD2. Germline V CDR1 and CDR2: DFQATT, SNEGSKA (reference sequence). CDR3 length: 18 residues. The V gene end was trimmed by 3 bases and the J gene end by 4 bases; junction bases not matched to a gene: 15. The CDR3 here is CSARLTSGRFGVPETQYF. CDR3 DNA: TGCAGTGCTAGGTTGACTAGCGGGAGATTCGGGGTACCAGAGACCCAGTACTTC.

The rearrangement joins TRBV27 to TRBJ1-5, with 8 positions matching TRBD1. Trimming at V came to 6 bases and at J to 4 bases, leaving 5 bases not matched to a gene. The CDR3 spans 14 residues. From germline, CDR1 is MNHEY and CDR2 SMNVEV (reference sequence). The CDR3 DNA follows: TGTGCCAGCAGGCGAACAGGGGGAAATCAGCCCCAGCATTTT. Translated: CASRRTGGNQPQHF.

The sample holds a few counts of this clonotype. The chain links TRBV27 to TRBJ1-2; 7 bases fit TRBD1. CDR1 and CDR2 from the germline V gene are MNHEY and SMNVEV (reference sequence). Trimming removed 7 bases from V and 0 bases from J; junction bases left unmatched: 14. The CDR3 runs to 17 residues. In DNA form, the CDR3 reads TGTGCCAGCAAGATAGGCGGAGCAGGGGGAGCTAACTATGGCTACACCTTC. Protein: CASKIGGAGGANYGYTF.

V gene TRBV12-3 or TRBV12-4 combines with J gene TRBJ1-6; tentative D call: TRBD1 (5 bases). The CDR3 totals 14 residues. V lost 3 bases to trimming and J lost 8 bases, with 11 bases between them. The CDR3 here is CASSLSGVHSPLHF. CDR3 nucleotides: TGTGCCAGCAGTTTGTCGGGGGTGCATTCACCCCTCCACTTT.

A single count supports this clonotype. V gene TRBV6-2 or TRBV6-3 combines with J gene TRBJ1-5; D is undetermined. The CDR3 has 14 amino acids. The V gene lost 2 bases and the J gene lost 3 bases, with 8 bases spanning the gap. Germline-derived CDR1 and CDR2 are MNHEY and SVGEGT. The CDR3 region has the DNA TGTGCCAGCAGTTACGTCATGGCCAATCAGCCCCAGCATTTT. It translates to CASSYVMANQPQHF.

This clonotype appeared a few times. The chain combines TRBV6-5 with TRBJ2-5; no clear D gene. Germline V gene sequence: CDR1 MNHEY, CDR2 SVGAGI. Trimming cost V 2 bases and J 1 base, with 14 bases left between them. CDR3 length: 16 residues. As DNA, the CDR3 is TGTGCCAGCAGTTACCGTGGTGGTCTGGCCCAAGAGACCCAGTACTTC. Translated: CASSYRGGLAQETQYF.

This sequence joins TRBV2 and TRBJ1-1; a possible D gene is TRBD1 (5 bases). Trimming removed 2 bases from V and 8 bases from J, with 15 bases in between. Germline CDR1 SNHLY, CDR2 FYNNEI. The CDR3 length is 14 residues. The CDR3 DNA follows: TGTGCCAGCAGTGAATCCAACGCCTGGGGGGAAGCTTTCTTT. Protein product: CASSESNAWGEAFF.

The CDR3 region has the DNA TGCGCCAGCAGCACCCTCAATACACAATACGAGCAGTACTTC. Translating it yields CASSTLNTQYEQYF. The V gene is TRBV5-1, the J gene TRBJ2-7; D uncertain. V was trimmed by 4 bases and J by 4 bases, leaving 15 bases between them. The CDR3 contains 14 residues. Germline lookup yields CDR1 SGHRS and CDR2 YFSETQ.

The chain recombines TRBV20-1 with TRBJ2-5; 8 bases are a match to TRBD1. The CDR3 consists of 12 residues. The V segment lost 3 bases and the J segment 4 bases; nucleotides outside the gene matches: 1. The germline V gene encodes CDR1 DFQATT and CDR2 SNEGSKA (reference sequence). CDR3 DNA: TGCAGTGCTAGTGGGACAGGAGAGACCCAGTACTTC. This sequence encodes CSASGTGETQYF.

The chain carries TRBV10-3 and TRBJ2-3, with 10 bases lining up with TRBD2. The V gene's germline CDR1 is ENHRY and CDR2 SYGVKD. The CDR3 extends over 15 amino acids. Unmatched junction bases numbered 1, after V lost 2 bases and J lost 2 bases. The CDR3 loop is CAISETSGVTDTQYF. DNA of the CDR3: TGTGCCATCAGTGAGACTAGCGGGGTCACAGATACGCAGTATTTT.

The V and J genes are TRBV5-4 and TRBJ2-3, with D possibly matching TRBD1 (6 bases). Germline values: CDR1 SGHNT, CDR2 YYREEE (reference sequence). This CDR3 comprises 16 residues. Trimming took 4 bases from V and 5 from J, leaving 20 bases between them. The DNA of the CDR3 is TGTGCCAGCAGCAACAGAGGGGCAGGGGTAAAAGATACGCAGTATTTT. Its protein is CASSNRGAGVKDTQYF.